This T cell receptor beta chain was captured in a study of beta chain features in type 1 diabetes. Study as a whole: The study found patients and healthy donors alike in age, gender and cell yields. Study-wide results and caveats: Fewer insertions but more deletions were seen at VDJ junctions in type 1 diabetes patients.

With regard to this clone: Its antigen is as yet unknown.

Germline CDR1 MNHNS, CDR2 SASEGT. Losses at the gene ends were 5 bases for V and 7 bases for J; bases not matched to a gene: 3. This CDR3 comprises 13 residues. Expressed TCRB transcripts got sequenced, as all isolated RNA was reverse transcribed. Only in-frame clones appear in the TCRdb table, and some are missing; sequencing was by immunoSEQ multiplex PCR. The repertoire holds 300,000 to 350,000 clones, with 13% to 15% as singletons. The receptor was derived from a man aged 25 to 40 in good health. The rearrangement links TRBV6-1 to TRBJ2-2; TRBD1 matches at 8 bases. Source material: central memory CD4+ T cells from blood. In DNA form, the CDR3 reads TGTGCCAGCAGTACAGGGGGAAACGGGGAGCTGTTTTTT. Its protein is CASSTGGNGELFF.